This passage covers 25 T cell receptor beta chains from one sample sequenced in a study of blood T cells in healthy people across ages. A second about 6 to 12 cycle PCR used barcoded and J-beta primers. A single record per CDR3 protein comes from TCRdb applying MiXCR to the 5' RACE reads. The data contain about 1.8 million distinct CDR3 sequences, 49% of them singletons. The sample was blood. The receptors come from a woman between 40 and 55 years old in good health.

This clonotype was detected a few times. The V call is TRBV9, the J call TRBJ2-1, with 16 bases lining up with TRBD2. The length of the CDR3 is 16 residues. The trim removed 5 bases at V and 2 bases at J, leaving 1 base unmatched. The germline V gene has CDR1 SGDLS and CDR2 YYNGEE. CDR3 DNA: TGTGCCAGCAGGGGACTAGCGGGGGGGCCCTACAATGAGCAGTTCTTC. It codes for CASRGLAGGPYNEQFF. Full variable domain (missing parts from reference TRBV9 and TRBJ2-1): DSGVTQTPKHLITATGQRVTLRCSPRSGDLSVYWYQQSLDQGLQFLIQYYNGEERAKGNILERFSAQQFPDLHSELNLSSLELGDSALYFCASRGLAGGPYNEQFFGPGTRLTVL.

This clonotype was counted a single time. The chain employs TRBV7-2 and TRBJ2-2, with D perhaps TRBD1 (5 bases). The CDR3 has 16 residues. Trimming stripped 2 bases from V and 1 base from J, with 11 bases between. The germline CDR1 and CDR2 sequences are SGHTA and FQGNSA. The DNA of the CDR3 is TGTGCCAGCAGCTTATTCCTTCAGGGGAACACCGGGGAGCTGTTTTTT. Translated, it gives CASSLFLQGNTGELFF.

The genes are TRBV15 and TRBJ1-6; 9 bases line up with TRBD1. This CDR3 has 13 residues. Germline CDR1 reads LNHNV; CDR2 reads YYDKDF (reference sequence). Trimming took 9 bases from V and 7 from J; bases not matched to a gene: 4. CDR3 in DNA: TGTGCCACAAGGGACAGGGCGAATTCACCCCTCCACTTT. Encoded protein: CATRDRANSPLHF.

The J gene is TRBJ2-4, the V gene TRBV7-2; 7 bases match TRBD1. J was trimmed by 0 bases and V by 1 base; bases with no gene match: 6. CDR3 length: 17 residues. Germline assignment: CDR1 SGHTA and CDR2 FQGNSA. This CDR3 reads CASSLDEGAIAKNIQYF. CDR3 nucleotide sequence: TGTGCCAGCAGCTTAGATGAGGGGGCCATAGCCAAAAACATTCAGTACTTC.

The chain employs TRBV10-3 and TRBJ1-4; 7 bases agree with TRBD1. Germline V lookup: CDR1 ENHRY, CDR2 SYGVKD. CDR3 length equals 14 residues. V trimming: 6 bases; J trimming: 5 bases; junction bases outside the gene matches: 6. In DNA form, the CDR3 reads TGTGCCATCAGAGCCGGGACAGCAAATGAAAAACTGTTTTTT. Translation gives CAIRAGTANEKLFF.

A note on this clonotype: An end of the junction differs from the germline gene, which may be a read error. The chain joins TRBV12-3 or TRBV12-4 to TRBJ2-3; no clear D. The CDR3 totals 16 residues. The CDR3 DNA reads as TGTGCCAGCAGTTTACCGCCAGGTCTCAGCACAGCTACGCAGTATTTT. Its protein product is CASSLPPGLSTATQYF.

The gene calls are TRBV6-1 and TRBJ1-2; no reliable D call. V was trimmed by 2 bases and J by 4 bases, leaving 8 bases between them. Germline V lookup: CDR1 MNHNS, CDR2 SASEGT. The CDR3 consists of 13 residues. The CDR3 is CASSELSAYGYTF. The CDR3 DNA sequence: TGTGCCAGCAGTGAATTGTCGGCCTATGGCTACACCTTC.

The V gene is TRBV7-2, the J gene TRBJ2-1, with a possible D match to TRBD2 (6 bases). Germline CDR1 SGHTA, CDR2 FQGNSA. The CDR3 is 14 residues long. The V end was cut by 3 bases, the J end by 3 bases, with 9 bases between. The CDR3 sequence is CASSFGLFYNEQFF. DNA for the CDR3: TGTGCCAGCAGCTTCGGACTATTCTACAATGAGCAGTTCTTC.

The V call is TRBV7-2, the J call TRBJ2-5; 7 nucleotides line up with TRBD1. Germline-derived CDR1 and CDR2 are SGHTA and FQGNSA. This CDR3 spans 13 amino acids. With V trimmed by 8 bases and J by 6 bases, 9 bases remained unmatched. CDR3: CASVQQGGKTQYF. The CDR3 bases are TGTGCCAGCGTTCAACAAGGGGGCAAGACCCAGTACTTC.

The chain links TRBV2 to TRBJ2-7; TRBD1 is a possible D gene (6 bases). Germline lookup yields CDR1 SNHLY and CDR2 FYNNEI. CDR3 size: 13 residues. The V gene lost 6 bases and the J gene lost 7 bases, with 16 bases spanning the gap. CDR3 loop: CASRPTGTNEQYF. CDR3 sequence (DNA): TGTGCCAGCAGGCCCACAGGGACGAATGAGCAGTACTTC.

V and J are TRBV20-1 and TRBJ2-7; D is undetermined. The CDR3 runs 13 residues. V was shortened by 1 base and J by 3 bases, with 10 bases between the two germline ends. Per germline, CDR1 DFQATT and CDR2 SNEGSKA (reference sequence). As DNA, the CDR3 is TGCAGTGCTAGAGCTAGTCTTCGCTACGAGCAGTACTTC. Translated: CSARASLRYEQYF.

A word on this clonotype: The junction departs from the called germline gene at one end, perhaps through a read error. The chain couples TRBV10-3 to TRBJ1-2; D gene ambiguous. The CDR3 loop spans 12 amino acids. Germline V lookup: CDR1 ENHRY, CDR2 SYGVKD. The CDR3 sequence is CAIRESGVGYTF. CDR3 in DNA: TGTGCCATCAGGGAGTCTGGGGTTGGCTACACCTTC.

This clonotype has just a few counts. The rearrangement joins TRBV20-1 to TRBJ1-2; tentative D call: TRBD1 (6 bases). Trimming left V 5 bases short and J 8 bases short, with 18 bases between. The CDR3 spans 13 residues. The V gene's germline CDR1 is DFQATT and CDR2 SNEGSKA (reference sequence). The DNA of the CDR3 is TGCAGTGCTCCTTCAACCGCAGGGGTCGGCTACACCTTC. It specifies CSAPSTAGVGYTF.

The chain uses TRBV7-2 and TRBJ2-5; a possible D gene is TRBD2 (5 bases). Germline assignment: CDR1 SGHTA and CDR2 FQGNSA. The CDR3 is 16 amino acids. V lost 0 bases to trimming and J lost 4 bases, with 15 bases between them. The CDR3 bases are TGTGCCAGCAGCTTAGCTTTGGCGGGTCCGTCAGAGACCCAGTACTTC. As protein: CASSLALAGPSETQYF.

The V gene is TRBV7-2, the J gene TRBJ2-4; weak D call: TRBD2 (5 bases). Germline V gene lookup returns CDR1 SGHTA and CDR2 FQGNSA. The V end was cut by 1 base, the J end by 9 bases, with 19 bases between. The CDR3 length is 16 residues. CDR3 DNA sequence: TGTGCCAGCAGCTTAGTTTTTACGGGGTCCGAACGCATTCAGTACTTC. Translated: CASSLVFTGSERIQYF.

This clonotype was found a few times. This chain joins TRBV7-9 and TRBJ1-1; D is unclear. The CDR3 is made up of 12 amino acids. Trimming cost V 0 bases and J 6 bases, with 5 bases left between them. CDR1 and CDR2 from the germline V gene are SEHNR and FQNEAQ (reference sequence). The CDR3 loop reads CASSLAGPEAFF. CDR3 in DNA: TGTGCCAGCAGCTTAGCAGGACCTGAAGCTTTCTTT.

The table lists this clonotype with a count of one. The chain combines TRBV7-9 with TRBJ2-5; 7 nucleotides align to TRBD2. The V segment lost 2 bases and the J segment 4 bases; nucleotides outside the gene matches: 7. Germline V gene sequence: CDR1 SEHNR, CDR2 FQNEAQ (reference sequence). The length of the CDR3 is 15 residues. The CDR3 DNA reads TGTGCCAGCAGCTTATGGCGGGGGAGGAGAGAGACCCAGTACTTC. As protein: CASSLWRGRRETQYF.

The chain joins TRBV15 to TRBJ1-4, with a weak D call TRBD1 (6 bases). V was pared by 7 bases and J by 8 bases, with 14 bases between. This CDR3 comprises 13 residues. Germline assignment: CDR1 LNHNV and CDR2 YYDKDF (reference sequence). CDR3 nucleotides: TGTGCCACCAAACCGAGAGGGGGAGAAAAACTGTTTTTT. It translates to CATKPRGGEKLFF.

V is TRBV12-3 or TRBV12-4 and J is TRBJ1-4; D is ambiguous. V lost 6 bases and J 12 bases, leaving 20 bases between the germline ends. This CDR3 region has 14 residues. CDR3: CASRRTEADVQLFF. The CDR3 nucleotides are TGTGCCAGCAGACGTACAGAGGCCGACGTTCAACTGTTTTTT.

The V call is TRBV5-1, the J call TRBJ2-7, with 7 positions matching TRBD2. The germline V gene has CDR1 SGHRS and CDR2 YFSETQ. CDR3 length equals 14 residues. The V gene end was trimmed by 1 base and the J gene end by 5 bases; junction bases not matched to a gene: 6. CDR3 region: CASSLIQRGHEQYF. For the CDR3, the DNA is TGCGCCAGCAGCTTGATCCAGCGGGGACACGAGCAGTACTTC.

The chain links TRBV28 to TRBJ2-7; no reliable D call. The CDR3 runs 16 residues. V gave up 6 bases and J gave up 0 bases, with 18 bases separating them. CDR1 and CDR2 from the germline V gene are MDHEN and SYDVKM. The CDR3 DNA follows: TGTGCCAGCAGATCCACGACCGCCGCTCTCTCCTACGAGCAGTACTTC. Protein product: CASRSTTAALSYEQYF.

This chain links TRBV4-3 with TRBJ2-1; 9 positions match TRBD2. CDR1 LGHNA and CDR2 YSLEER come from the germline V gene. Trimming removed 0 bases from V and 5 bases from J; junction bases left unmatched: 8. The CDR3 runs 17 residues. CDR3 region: CASSQDIERGVHNEQFF. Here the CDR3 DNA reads TGCGCCAGCAGCCAAGATATCGAGCGGGGGGTGCACAATGAGCAGTTCTTC.

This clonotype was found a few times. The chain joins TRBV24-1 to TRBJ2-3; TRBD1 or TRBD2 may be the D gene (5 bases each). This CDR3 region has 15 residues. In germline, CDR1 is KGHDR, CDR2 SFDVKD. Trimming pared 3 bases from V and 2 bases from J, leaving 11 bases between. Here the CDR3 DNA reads TGTGCCACCAGTGATCCGGGACGGACCACAGATACGCAGTATTTT. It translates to CATSDPGRTTDTQYF.

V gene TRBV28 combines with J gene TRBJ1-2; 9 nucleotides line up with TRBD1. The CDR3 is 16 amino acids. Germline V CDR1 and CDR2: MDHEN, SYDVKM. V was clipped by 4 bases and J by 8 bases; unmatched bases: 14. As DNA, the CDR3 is TGTGCCAGCAGTTCACCGGGACAGGGCCGGCTAGAGGGCTACACCTTC. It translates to CASSSPGQGRLEGYTF.

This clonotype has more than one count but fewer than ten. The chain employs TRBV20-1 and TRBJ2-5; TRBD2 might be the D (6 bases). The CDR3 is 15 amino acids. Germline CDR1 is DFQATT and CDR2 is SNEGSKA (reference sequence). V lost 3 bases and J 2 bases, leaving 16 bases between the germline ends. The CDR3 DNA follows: TGCAGTGCTAGGCCCCCGTGCGGGGATCAAGAGACCCAGTACTTC. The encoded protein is CSARPPCGDQETQYF.